This T cell receptor beta chain appears in the sequencing data of a study of cytomegalovirus exposure and HLA in healthy donors. Study results and caveats: The study had only CMV serostatus as immune exposure information. The later analysis indicated that the majority of CMV-associated TCR beta chains appeared HLA-restricted. Later analysis identified several of the most significant clusters that appeared linked to common viral pathogens.

The CDR3 runs to 11 residues. Germline V CDR1 and CDR2: MGHRA, YSYEKL. V was trimmed by 4 bases and J by 6 bases, leaving 5 bases between them. Nominal health characterized the donors when sampled, though unrecorded immune exposures were likely. About this clone itself: Its cognate antigen is unknown.

The PCR was carried out with 60 Vbeta primers and 13 Jbeta primers. This table comes from immunoSEQ multiplex PCR, and its TCRdb copy is limited to in-frame clones, with some not included. The data hold about 98,000 clones, with about 83% observed a single time. This receptor was obtained from a female donor in good health and CMV-seropositive. The chain uses TRBV4-1 and TRBJ2-3; weak D call: TRBD2 (5 bases). Sequenced: PBMCs. CDR3 in DNA: TGCGCCAGCAGCCCGGGGGATACGCAGTATTTT. Translating gives CASSPGDTQYF.